This T cell receptor beta chain originates from a study of T-cell memory formation after mild COVID-19. TCRdb passed the 5' RACE reads through MiXCR, listing each CDR3 protein once. The data contain approximately 190,000 distinct CDR3 sequences, approximately 20% of them singletons. Study observations and caveats: Clones that contracted from day 15 to 85 were balanced CD4/CD8, while later expanders leaned CD4+.

With regard to this clonotype: No antigen is known for it.

The CDR3 is 14 amino acids. V dropped 2 bases and J dropped 0 bases, with 7 bases sitting between them. The germline V gene encodes CDR1 SGHRS and CDR2 YFSETQ. This clonotype was sampled from an adult woman who had mild COVID-19 (a few samples of this study predate the infection). Cell type and time point are not known. Sequencing was carried out using PBMCs or a T cell subset sorted from them (not recorded which). V and J are TRBV5-1 and TRBJ2-3; the D is unclear. The CDR3 coding sequence is TGCGCCAGCAGCTTTCAGGATAGCACAGATACGCAGTATTTT. As protein: CASSFQDSTDTQYF.